Following are 12 T cell receptor beta chains from one sample sequenced in a study of blood T cells in healthy people across ages. Combining a sample-barcoded 5' primer with a J-beta primer mix, a second PCR ran for roughly 7 to 12 cycles. TCRdb reprocessed the 5' RACE reads via MiXCR and lists one record per CDR3 protein. The profile covers roughly 860,000 distinct CDR3 sequences, with 62% appearing a single time and about 27% taken by the ten largest. Sequencing was done on a sample of blood. The receptor source for this set is a man aged 25-45 years in good health.

The chain's CDR3 is CASSFRGQGYTDTQYF. CDR3 nucleotide sequence: TGTGCCAGCAGCTTTCGAGGACAGGGATACACAGATACGCAGTATTTT. The rearrangement uses TRBV7-9 and TRBJ2-3; TRBD1 aligns across 8 bases. Germline V CDR1 and CDR2: SEHNR, FQNEAQ (reference sequence). The J segment lost 2 bases and the V segment lost 3 bases, leaving 7 bases of the junction unmatched. This CDR3 comprises 16 residues.

The chain combines TRBV20-1 with TRBJ2-1; 11 bases are a match to TRBD1. From germline, CDR1 is DFQATT and CDR2 SNEGSKA (reference sequence). CDR3 length equals 15 residues. Trimming cost V 4 bases and J 12 bases; bases outside gene matches: 14. The CDR3 reads CSATLGTGGSSRQFF. In nucleotides, the CDR3 is TGCAGTGCTACTCTCGGGACAGGGGGTTCTAGTAGGCAGTTCTTC.

The chain joins TRBV5-1 to TRBJ2-1; tentatively, D is TRBD2 (5 bases). Germline V gives CDR1 SGHRS, CDR2 YFSETQ. V lost 0 bases and J 10 bases, leaving 17 bases between the germline ends. This CDR3 comprises 15 residues. CDR3 in amino acids: CASSLEGFGENEQFF. DNA for the CDR3: TGCGCCAGCAGCTTGGAAGGGTTCGGGGAAAACGAGCAGTTCTTC. The full variable domain, in which reference TRBV5-1 and TRBJ2-1 provide the parts outside the CDR3, is KAGVTQTPRYLIKTRGQQVTLSCSPISGHRSVSWYQQTPGQGLQFLFEYFSETQRNKGNFPGRFSGRQFSNSRSEMNVSTLELGDSALYLCASSLEGFGENEQFFGPGTRLTVL.

The rearrangement joins TRBV7-3 to TRBJ2-4; 9 bases agree with TRBD1. Germline values: CDR1 SGHTA, CDR2 FQGTGA. This CDR3 is built from 14 residues. After removal of 5 bases from V and 5 bases from J, the junction contained 4 bases not matched to a gene. CDR3 in amino acids: CASSSTGGENIQYF. CDR3 nucleotide sequence: TGTGCCAGCAGCAGTACAGGGGGCGAAAACATTCAGTACTTC.

This clonotype has just a few counts. The DNA of the CDR3 is TGTGCCAGCAGTCGAAACGGCGACGAGCAGTACTTC. Its protein product is CASSRNGDEQYF. This chain connects TRBV6-2 or TRBV6-3 to TRBJ2-4, with D unresolved. The J call may be in error: the DNA end matches TRBJ2-7 better. The CDR3 runs to 12 residues. CDR1 and CDR2 (germline): MNHEY, SVGEGT.

The CDR3 region has the DNA TGCAGTGCTAGAGATGACAGGACCTACAATGAGCAGTTCTTC. Protein sequence: CSARDDRTYNEQFF. The V gene is TRBV20-1, the J gene TRBJ2-1, with D perhaps matching TRBD1 (6 bases). Germline CDR1 and CDR2: DFQATT and SNEGSKA (reference sequence). There are 14 residues in the CDR3. Trimming took off 0 bases at V and 2 bases at J, with 8 bases between the two ends.

V gene TRBV27 combines with J gene TRBJ1-2; D not resolved. V dropped 4 bases and J dropped 4 bases, with 10 bases sitting between them. The CDR3 is 13 amino acids. Germline V CDR1 and CDR2: MNHEY, SMNVEV (reference sequence). The CDR3 DNA sequence: TGTGCCAGCAGTTATACGGCACTCTATGGCTACACCTTC. It codes for CASSYTALYGYTF.

The chain uses TRBV2 and TRBJ2-1, with no clear D. This CDR3 has 11 residues. V lost 4 bases and J 6 bases, leaving 4 bases between the germline ends. The germline gives CDR1 SNHLY, CDR2 FYNNEI. The CDR3, as DNA: TGTGCCAGCAGTGGTTTCAATGAGCAGTTCTTC. Protein product: CASSGFNEQFF.

This clonotype has more than one count but fewer than ten. The chain combines TRBV9 with TRBJ1-5; 7 bases map to TRBD1. The CDR3 spans 15 residues. V lost 5 bases to trimming and J lost 1 base; unmatched junction nucleotides: 6. Germline CDR1 is SGDLS and CDR2 is YYNGEE. DNA for the CDR3: TGTGCCAGCAGTGAACAGGGGTACAGCAATCAGCCCCAGCATTTT. This codes for CASSEQGYSNQPQHF. Looking up the rest from reference TRBV9 and TRBJ1-5 gives the full variable domain: DSGVTQTPKHLITATGQRVTLRCSPRSGDLSVYWYQQSLDQGLQFLIQYYNGEERAKGNILERFSAQQFPDLHSELNLSSLELGDSALYFCASSEQGYSNQPQHFGDGTRLSIL.

V gene TRBV30 combines with J gene TRBJ2-7; D may be TRBD1 or TRBD2 (5 bases each). Trimming pared 3 bases from V and 7 bases from J, leaving 10 bases between. CDR1 is GTSNPN, CDR2 SVGIG, per germline (reference sequence). This CDR3 region has 11 residues. The CDR3 loop reads CAWSRDVEQYF. DNA for the CDR3: TGTGCCTGGAGCAGGGACGTTGAGCAGTACTTC.

The chain joins TRBV6-4 to TRBJ2-7; possibly TRBD2 for D (6 bases). The length of the CDR3 is 13 residues. V lost 2 bases and J lost 5, with 10 bases in between. Germline-derived CDR1 and CDR2 are MRHNA and SNTAGT. The CDR3 loop reads CASSDGQRDEQYF. DNA for the CDR3: TGTGCCAGCAGTGACGGGCAGCGGGACGAGCAGTACTTC.

The chain links TRBV20-1 to TRBJ2-5; no firm D call. Looked up from germline, CDR1 is DFQATT and CDR2 is SNEGSKA (reference sequence). There are 13 residues in the CDR3. V dropped 3 bases and J dropped 0 bases, with 8 bases sitting between them. The DNA of the CDR3 is TGCAGTGCTAGGGAAGGGAACCAAGAGACCCAGTACTTC. It is translated as CSAREGNQETQYF.